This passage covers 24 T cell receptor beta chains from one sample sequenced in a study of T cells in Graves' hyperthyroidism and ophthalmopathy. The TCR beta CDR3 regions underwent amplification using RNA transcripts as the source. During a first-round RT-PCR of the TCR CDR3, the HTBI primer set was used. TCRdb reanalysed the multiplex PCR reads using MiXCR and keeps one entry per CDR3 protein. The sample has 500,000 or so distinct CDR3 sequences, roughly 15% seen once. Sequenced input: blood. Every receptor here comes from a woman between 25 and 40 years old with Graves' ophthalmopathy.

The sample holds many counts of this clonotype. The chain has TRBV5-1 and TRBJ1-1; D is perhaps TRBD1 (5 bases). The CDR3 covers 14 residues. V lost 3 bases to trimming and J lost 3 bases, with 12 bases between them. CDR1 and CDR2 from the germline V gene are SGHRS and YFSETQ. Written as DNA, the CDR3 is TGCGCCAGCAGCTCCCGACAGTTGGACACTGAAGCTTTCTTT. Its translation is CASSSRQLDTEAFF.

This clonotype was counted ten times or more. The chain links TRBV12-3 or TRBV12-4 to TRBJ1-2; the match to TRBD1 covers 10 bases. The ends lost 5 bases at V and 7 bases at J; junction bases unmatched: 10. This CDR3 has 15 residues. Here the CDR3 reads CASSIRDRGNLGYTF. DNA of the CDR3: TGTGCCAGCAGTATCCGGGACAGGGGAAATCTTGGCTACACCTTC.

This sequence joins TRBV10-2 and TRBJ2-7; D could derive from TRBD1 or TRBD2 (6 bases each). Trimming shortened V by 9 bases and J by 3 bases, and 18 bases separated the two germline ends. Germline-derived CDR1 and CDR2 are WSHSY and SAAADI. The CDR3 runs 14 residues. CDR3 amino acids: CASPGRGVIYEQYF. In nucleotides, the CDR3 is TGCGCCAGTCCCGGTAGGGGGGTGATCTACGAGCAGTACTTC.

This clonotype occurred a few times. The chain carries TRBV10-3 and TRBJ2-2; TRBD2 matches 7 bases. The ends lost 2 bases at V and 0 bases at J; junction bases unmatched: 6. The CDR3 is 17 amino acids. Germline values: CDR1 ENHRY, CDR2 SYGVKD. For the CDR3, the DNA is TGTGCCATCAGTGAGAGGGCTAGCGGAACGAACACCGGGGAGCTGTTTTTT. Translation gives CAISERASGTNTGELFF.

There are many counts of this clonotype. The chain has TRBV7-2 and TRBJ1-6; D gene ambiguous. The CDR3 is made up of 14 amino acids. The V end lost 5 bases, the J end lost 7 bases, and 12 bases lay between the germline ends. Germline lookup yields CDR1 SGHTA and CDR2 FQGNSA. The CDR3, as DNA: TGTGCCAGCAGCCCCCGGCCGAGGAATTCACCCCTCCACTTT. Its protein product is CASSPRPRNSPLHF.

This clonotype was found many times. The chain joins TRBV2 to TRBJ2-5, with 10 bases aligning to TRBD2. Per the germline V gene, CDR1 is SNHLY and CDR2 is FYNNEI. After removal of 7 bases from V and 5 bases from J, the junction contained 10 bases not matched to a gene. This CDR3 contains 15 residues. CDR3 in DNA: TGTGCCAGCAAAGCACTAGCGGGGTTTCAGGAGACCCAGTACTTC. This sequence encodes CASKALAGFQETQYF. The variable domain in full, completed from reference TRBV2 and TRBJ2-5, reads EPEVTQTPSHQVTQMGQEVILRCVPISNHLYFYWYRQILGQKVEFLVSFYNNEISEKSEIFDDQFSVERPDGSNFTLKIRSTKLEDSAMYFCASKALAGFQETQYFGPGTRLLVL.

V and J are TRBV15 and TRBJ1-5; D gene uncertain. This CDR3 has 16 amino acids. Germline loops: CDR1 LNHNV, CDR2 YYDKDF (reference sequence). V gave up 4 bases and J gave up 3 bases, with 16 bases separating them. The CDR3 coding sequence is TGTGCCACCAGCAAAGAAGCCGGGAGTTTCAATCAGCCCCAGCATTTT. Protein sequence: CATSKEAGSFNQPQHF.

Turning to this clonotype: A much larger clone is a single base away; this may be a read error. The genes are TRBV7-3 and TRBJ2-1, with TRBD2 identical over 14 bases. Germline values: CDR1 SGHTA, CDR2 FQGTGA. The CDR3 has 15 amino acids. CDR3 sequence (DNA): TGTGCCAGCAGCTTCTTGGGACTAGCGGGAGATGAGCGGTTCTTC. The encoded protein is CASSFLGLAGDERFF.

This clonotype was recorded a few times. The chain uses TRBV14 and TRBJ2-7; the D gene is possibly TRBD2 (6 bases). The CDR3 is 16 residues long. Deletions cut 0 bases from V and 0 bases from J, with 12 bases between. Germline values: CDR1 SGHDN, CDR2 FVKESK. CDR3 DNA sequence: TGTGCCAGCAGCCAAGAGGGGGGTCGCAGCTCCTACGAGCAGTACTTC. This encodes CASSQEGGRSSYEQYF.

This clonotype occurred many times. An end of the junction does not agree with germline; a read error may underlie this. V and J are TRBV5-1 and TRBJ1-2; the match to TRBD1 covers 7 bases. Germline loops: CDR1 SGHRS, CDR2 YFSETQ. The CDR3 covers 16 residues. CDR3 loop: CASTNQPPGQIYDYTF. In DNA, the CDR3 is TGCGCCAGCACCAATCAACCTCCGGGACAGATATATGACTACACCTTC.

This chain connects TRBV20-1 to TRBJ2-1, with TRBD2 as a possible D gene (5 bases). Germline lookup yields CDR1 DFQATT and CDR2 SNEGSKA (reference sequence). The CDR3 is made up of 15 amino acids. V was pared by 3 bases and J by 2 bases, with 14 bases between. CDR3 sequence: CSARSPTTAYNEQFF. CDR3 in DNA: TGCAGTGCTAGGTCCCCGACTACCGCCTACAATGAGCAGTTCTTC.

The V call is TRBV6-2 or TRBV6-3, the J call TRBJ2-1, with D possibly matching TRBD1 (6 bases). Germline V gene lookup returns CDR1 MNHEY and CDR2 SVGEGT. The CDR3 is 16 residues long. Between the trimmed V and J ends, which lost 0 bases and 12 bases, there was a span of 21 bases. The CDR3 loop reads CASSYSMSTGQVWQFF. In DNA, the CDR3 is TGTGCCAGCAGTTACTCGATGTCAACAGGGCAAGTTTGGCAGTTCTTC.

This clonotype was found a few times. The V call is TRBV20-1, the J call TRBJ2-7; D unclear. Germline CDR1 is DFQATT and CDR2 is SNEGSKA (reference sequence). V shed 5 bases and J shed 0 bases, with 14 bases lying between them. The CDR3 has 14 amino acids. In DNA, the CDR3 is TGCAGTGCTGGCCCCACCGGTCACTCCTACGAGCAGTACTTC. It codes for CSAGPTGHSYEQYF.

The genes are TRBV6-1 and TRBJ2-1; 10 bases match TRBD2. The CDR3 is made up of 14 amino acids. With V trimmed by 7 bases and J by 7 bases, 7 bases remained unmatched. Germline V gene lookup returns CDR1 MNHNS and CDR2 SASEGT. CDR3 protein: CASIEASGSNEQFF. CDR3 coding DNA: TGTGCCAGCATTGAGGCTAGCGGGAGTAATGAGCAGTTCTTC.

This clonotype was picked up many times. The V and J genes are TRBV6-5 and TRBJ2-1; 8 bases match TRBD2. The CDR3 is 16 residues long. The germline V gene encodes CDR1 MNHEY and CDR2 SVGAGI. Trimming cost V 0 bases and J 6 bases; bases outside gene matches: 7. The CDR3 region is CASSYSIAGGLNEQFF. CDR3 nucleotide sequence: TGTGCCAGCAGTTACTCGATCGCGGGAGGCCTCAATGAGCAGTTCTTC.

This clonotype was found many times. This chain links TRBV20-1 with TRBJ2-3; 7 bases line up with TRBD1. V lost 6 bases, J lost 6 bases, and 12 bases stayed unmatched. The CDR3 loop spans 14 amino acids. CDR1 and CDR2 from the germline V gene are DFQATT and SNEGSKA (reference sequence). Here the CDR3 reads CSAATGLKLDTQYF. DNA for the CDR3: TGCAGTGCCGCGACAGGGTTGAAGTTGGATACGCAGTATTTT.

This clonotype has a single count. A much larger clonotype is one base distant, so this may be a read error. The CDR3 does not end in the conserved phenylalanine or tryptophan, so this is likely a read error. This chain's CDR3 is CASSNNIPGLAVNEQYL. CDR3 nucleotides: TGTGCCAGCAGCAATAACATACCGGGACTAGCGGTAAACGAGCAGTACCTC. This chain connects TRBV6-2 or TRBV6-3 to TRBJ2-7; 11 bases are a match to TRBD2. The V and J ends lost 6 bases and 5 bases, in that order; junction bases with no gene match: 15. Germline V gene lookup returns CDR1 MNHEY and CDR2 SVGEGT. The CDR3 is 17 residues long.

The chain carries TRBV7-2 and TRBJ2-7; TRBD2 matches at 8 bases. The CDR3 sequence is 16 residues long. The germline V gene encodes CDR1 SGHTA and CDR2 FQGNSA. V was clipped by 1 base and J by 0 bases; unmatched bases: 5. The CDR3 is CASSLVAGGSSYEQYF. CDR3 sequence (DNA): TGTGCCAGCAGCTTAGTTGCGGGAGGATCCTCCTACGAGCAGTACTTC.

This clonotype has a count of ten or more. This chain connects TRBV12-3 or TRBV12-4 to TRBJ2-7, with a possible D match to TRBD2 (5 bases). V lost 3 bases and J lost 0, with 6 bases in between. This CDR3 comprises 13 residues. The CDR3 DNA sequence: TGTGCCAGCAGTTTTGAGGGCTCCTACGAGCAGTACTTC. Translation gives CASSFEGSYEQYF.

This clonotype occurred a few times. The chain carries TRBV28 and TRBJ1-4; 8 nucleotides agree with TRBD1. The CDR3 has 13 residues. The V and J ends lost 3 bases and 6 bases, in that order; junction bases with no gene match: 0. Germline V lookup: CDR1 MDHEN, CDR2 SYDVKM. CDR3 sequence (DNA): TGTGCCAGCAGTTTGACAGGGGATGAAAAACTGTTTTTT. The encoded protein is CASSLTGDEKLFF.

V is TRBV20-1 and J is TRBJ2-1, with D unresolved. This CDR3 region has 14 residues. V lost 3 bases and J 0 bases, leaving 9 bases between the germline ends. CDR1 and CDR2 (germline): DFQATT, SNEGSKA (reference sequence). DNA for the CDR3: TGCAGTGCTAGGATGTTCAGCTCCTACAATGAGCAGTTCTTC. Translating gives CSARMFSSYNEQFF.

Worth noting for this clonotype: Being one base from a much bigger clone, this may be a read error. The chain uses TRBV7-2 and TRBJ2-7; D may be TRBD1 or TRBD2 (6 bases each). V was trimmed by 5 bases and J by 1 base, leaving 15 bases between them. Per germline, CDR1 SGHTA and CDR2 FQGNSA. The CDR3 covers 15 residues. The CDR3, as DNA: TGTGCCAGCAGCAGGGGGGCAGGGACTTCCTACGAGCAGTACTTC. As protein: CASSRGAGTSYEQYF.

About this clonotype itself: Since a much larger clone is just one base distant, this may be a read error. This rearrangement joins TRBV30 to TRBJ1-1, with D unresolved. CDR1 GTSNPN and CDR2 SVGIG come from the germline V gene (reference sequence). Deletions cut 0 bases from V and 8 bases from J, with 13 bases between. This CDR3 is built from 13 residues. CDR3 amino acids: CAWSVDPMSEAFF. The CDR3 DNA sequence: TGTGCCTGGAGTGTTGATCCAATGTCAGAAGCTTTCTTT.

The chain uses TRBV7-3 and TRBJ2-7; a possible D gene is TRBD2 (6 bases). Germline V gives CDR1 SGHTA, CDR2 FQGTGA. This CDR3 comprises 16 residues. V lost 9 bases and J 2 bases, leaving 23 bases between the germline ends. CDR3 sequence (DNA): TGTGCCAGTAGTATCGGAGGGTCTCCGGGAACCTACGAGCAGTACTTC. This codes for CASSIGGSPGTYEQYF.